A single T cell receptor beta chain is shown here with its context. The antigen is not known. It was with a sample-barcoded 5' primer and a J-beta primer mix that a second PCR of roughly 6 to 12 cycles was run. From the 5' RACE reads, TCRdb called clonotypes with MiXCR, one entry per CDR3 protein. The data contain hundreds of thousands of distinct CDR3 sequences, approximately 44% of them seen just once; the ten biggest clones take up approximately 19%. The data were obtained in a study of blood T cells in healthy people across ages. Each sample used at least 7 million PBMCs. Points from the study as a whole: Among long-lived donors, naive CD4+ cells were more numerous and diversity higher than in aged donors.

This clonotype originated in a man aged 60 to 69 in good health. The sample consisted of blood.

CDR3 sequence: CASSRVVRGDTQYF. The CDR3 DNA is TGTGCCAGCAGTAGGGTTGTCAGGGGAGATACGCAGTATTTT. V gene TRBV2 combines with J gene TRBJ2-3, with D perhaps matching TRBD1 (6 bases). CDR1 and CDR2 (germline): SNHLY, FYNNEI. The CDR3 consists of 14 residues. The V end was cut by 5 bases, the J end by 5 bases, with 14 bases between.